Below are 25 T cell receptor beta chains sequenced from a single sample in a study of blood T cell repertoires in COVID-19. Here immunoSEQ multiplex PCR was the method, and the copy in TCRdb shows in-frame clones only, minus some. The sample holds roughly 240,000 clones, 86% seen once. Sequencing used peripheral blood. The receptors originated from a woman aged 55-75 years who had recovered from COVID-19.

The chain combines TRBV4-2 with TRBJ2-1; 7 bases agree with TRBD1. The trim removed 2 bases at V and 4 bases at J, leaving 5 bases unmatched. Germline loops: CDR1 LGHNA, CDR2 YNFKEQ. The CDR3 is made up of 15 amino acids. This chain's CDR3 is CASSQQGGSYNEQFF. The CDR3 nucleotides are TGTGCCAGCAGCCAACAAGGGGGCAGTTACAATGAGCAGTTCTTC.

This clone appeared once. The chain recombines TRBV29-1 with TRBJ2-4; 10 positions agree with TRBD1. The CDR3 spans 15 residues. Germline V CDR1 and CDR2: SQVTM, ANQGSEA. V was pared by 5 bases and J by 9 bases, with 13 bases of the junction left unmatched. This chain's CDR3 is CSVRGFGQGVSIQYF. The CDR3 DNA sequence: TGCAGCGTTAGGGGATTCGGACAGGGGGTGAGCATTCAGTACTTC.

This chain links TRBV15 with TRBJ1-4; 10 nucleotides align to TRBD1. The ends lost 2 bases at V and 7 bases at J; junction bases unmatched: 7. Germline V gene lookup returns CDR1 LNHNV and CDR2 YYDKDF (reference sequence). The CDR3 has 16 residues. This chain's CDR3 is CATSRKGTGVCEKLFF. DNA of the CDR3: TGTGCCACCAGCAGAAAAGGGACAGGGGTGTGTGAAAAACTGTTTTTT.

This clone was recorded a few times. J is TRBJ1-1 and V is TRBV18; D is unclear. Germline CDR1 and CDR2: KGHSH and LQKENI. CDR3 length: 15 residues. V was pared by 3 bases and J by 0 bases, with 11 bases between. The CDR3: CASSPAGYMNTEAFF. DNA for the CDR3: TGTGCCAGCTCACCGGCAGGCTACATGAACACTGAAGCTTTCTTT.

This clone was recorded only once. This chain links TRBV14 with TRBJ2-2; 8 bases match TRBD1. This CDR3 is built from 14 residues. Germline assignment: CDR1 SGHDN and CDR2 FVKESK. With 7 bases clipped from V and 2 bases from J, the junction kept 3 bases outside the gene matches. CDR3 residues: CASKTGDNTGELFF. The CDR3 DNA is TGTGCCAGCAAGACAGGGGATAACACCGGGGAGCTGTTTTTT.

J is TRBJ2-2 and V is TRBV27; D possibly corresponds to TRBD2 (5 bases). V was pared by 4 bases and J by 2 bases, with 8 bases between. This CDR3 region has 14 residues. CDR1 and CDR2 (germline): MNHEY, SMNVEV (reference sequence). The DNA of the CDR3 is TGTGCCAGCAGTTACGGGGATAACACCGGGGAGCTGTTTTTT. It codes for CASSYGDNTGELFF.

Here the CDR3 DNA reads TGTGCCAGCGTTAACAGGGGGCTGGATGAGCAGTTCTTC. Its translation: CASVNRGLDEQFF. This chain joins TRBV6-5 and TRBJ2-1; 9 bases line up with TRBD1. Unmatched junction bases numbered 7, after V lost 8 bases and J lost 8 bases. Germline CDR1 reads MNHEY; CDR2 reads SVGAGI. This CDR3 has 13 amino acids.

The V gene is TRBV7-3, the J gene TRBJ2-2, with D perhaps matching TRBD2 (5 bases). V was pared by 3 bases and J by 7 bases, with 6 bases between. The V gene's germline CDR1 is SGHTA and CDR2 FQGTGA. The CDR3 has 12 residues. The CDR3, as DNA: TGTGCCAGCAGCTTTGGAGGCGGGGAGCTGTTTTTT. It specifies CASSFGGGELFF.

This chain uses TRBV6-5 with TRBJ2-7, with 11 nucleotides matching TRBD1. With 8 bases clipped from V and 1 base from J, the junction kept 4 bases outside the gene matches. The CDR3 is 14 residues long. Germline V gene data show CDR1 as MNHEY and CDR2 as SVGAGI. CDR3 DNA sequence: TGTGCCAGCGGATGGGACAGGGGGTCCTACGAGCAGTACTTC. Amino acids: CASGWDRGSYEQYF.

This chain uses TRBV10-3 with TRBJ2-1, with D perhaps matching TRBD2 (6 bases). V was clipped by 2 bases and J by 7 bases, with 9 bases between them. This CDR3 has 13 amino acids. From germline, CDR1 is ENHRY and CDR2 SYGVKD. The CDR3 coding sequence is TGTGCCATCAGTGAGGCAGGGAGGAATGAGCAGTTCTTC. It specifies CAISEAGRNEQFF.

V gene TRBV15 combines with J gene TRBJ2-5; the match to TRBD1 covers 7 bases. Germline V gene data show CDR1 as LNHNV and CDR2 as YYDKDF (reference sequence). CDR3 length: 14 amino acids. The junction had 7 bases not matched to a gene; V was cut back by 5 bases and J by 4 bases. The CDR3: CATSLDQGVETQYF. CDR3 DNA: TGTGCCACCAGCCTAGATCAGGGGGTAGAGACCCAGTACTTC.

The J gene is TRBJ2-1, the V gene TRBV7-9; D unclear. The ends were cut back, 5 bases at V and 10 bases at J, with 12 bases in the middle. The CDR3 sequence is 12 residues long. Germline CDR1 and CDR2: SEHNR and FQNEAQ (reference sequence). CDR3 DNA: TGTGCCAGCAGCCCCTACTCATCCGAGCAGTTCTTC. This translates into CASSPYSSEQFF.

The chain links TRBV7-2 to TRBJ2-1, with D possibly matching TRBD1 (6 bases). This CDR3 has 16 residues. Trimming left V 2 bases short and J 6 bases short, with 17 bases between. Germline values: CDR1 SGHTA, CDR2 FQGNSA. This chain's CDR3 is CASSLFPGQGSNEQFF. In DNA form, the CDR3 reads TGTGCCAGCAGCTTATTTCCGGGACAAGGGTCCAATGAGCAGTTCTTC.

The V gene is TRBV19, the J gene TRBJ1-5; tentative D call: TRBD1 (5 bases). There are 12 residues in the CDR3. V lost 11 bases and J 5 bases, leaving 13 bases between the germline ends. CDR1 LNHDA and CDR2 SQIVND come from the germline V gene (reference sequence). The CDR3 nucleotides are TGTGCCGGGGGATGGGGGGATCAGCCCCAGCATTTT. Its protein product is CAGGWGDQPQHF.

V usage is TRBV3-1 (or the pseudogene TRBV3-2) and J usage is TRBJ2-7; TRBD2 aligns across 14 bases. Losses at the gene ends were 6 bases for V and 6 bases for J; bases not matched to a gene: 7. CDR1 and CDR2 from the germline V gene are LGHDT and YNNKEL (reference sequence). The CDR3 consists of 15 residues. The chain's CDR3 is CASSRTSGGPSEQYF. In nucleotides, the CDR3 is TGTGCCAGCAGTAGGACTAGCGGGGGGCCGTCCGAGCAGTACTTC.

The chain has TRBV7-2 and TRBJ2-7; TRBD2 aligns across 8 bases. There are 15 residues in the CDR3. Germline CDR1 and CDR2: SGHTA and FQGNSA. Unmatched junction bases numbered 7, after V lost 3 bases and J lost 3 bases. The CDR3 spells CASSFPTGGLYEQYF. For the CDR3, the DNA is TGTGCCAGCAGCTTTCCCACGGGGGGGCTCTACGAGCAGTACTTC.

This clone was seen a single time. The chain couples TRBV15 to TRBJ2-7, with a weak D call TRBD1 (6 bases). CDR1 is LNHNV, CDR2 YYDKDF, per germline (reference sequence). The CDR3 sequence is 14 residues long. Trimming pared 0 bases from V and 2 bases from J, leaving 8 bases between. The CDR3 nucleotides are TGTGCCACCAGCAGAGATCAGGGGACCTACGAGCAGTACTTC. It translates to CATSRDQGTYEQYF.

The chain links TRBV23-1 to TRBJ2-3, with TRBD1 identical over 7 bases. TRBV23-1 is an open reading frame whose function is uncertain. The CDR3 length is 16 residues. V was pared by 4 bases and J by 0 bases, with 7 bases of the junction left unmatched. The CDR3 protein is CASSPRDSSSTDTQYF. In nucleotides, the CDR3 is TGCGCCAGCAGTCCCCGGGACAGCTCGAGCACAGATACGCAGTATTTT.

This clone was seen a handful of times. The CDR3 protein is CASSTRPRGPNNEQFF. DNA of the CDR3: TGTGCCAGCAGCACCCGACCACGCGGCCCTAACAATGAGCAGTTCTTC. The rearrangement joins TRBV9 to TRBJ2-1; no definite D call. V was trimmed by 4 bases and J by 5 bases, leaving 19 bases between them. This CDR3 spans 16 amino acids. Per germline, CDR1 SGDLS and CDR2 YYNGEE.

This clone appeared a few times. J is TRBJ1-1 and V is TRBV5-4; weak D call: TRBD1 (6 bases). The CDR3 extends over 14 amino acids. The germline V and J ends were trimmed by 2 bases and 11 bases, with 19 bases remaining between them. Germline CDR1 reads SGHNT; CDR2 reads YYREEE (reference sequence). The CDR3 protein is CASSFPNRQDQAFF. The CDR3 DNA is TGTGCCAGCAGCTTCCCGAACCGACAGGACCAGGCTTTCTTT.

This CDR3 is CASSITTGTGGYTF. CDR3 nucleotide sequence: TGTGCCAGTAGTATAACTACAGGGACGGGCGGCTACACCTTC. The chain joins TRBV19 to TRBJ1-2, with D possibly matching TRBD1 (6 bases). CDR1 is LNHDA, CDR2 SQIVND, per germline (reference sequence). This CDR3 has 14 residues. The V end was cut by 2 bases, the J end by 8 bases, with 15 bases between.

This chain joins TRBV9 and TRBJ1-6; 8 bases agree with TRBD1. CDR3 length: 15 amino acids. Unmatched junction bases numbered 11, after V lost 4 bases and J lost 11 bases. The germline V gene encodes CDR1 SGDLS and CDR2 YYNGEE. The CDR3 sequence: CASSTSGTGITPLHF. DNA of the CDR3: TGTGCCAGCAGCACCTCCGGGACAGGTATTACACCCCTCCACTTT.

This chain joins TRBV6-1 and TRBJ2-3; 7 nucleotides align to TRBD2. This CDR3 is built from 15 residues. V was clipped by 2 bases and J by 3 bases; unmatched bases: 5. Germline CDR1 MNHNS, CDR2 SASEGT. The CDR3 nucleotides are TGTGCCAGCAGTGAATGGCCGGGGGGAACAGATACGCAGTATTTT. Translation: CASSEWPGGTDTQYF.

The chain recombines TRBV5-4 with TRBJ2-5; D ambiguous. Deletions cut 4 bases from V and 1 base from J, with 11 bases between. From germline, CDR1 is SGHNT and CDR2 YYREEE (reference sequence). The CDR3 extends over 14 amino acids. CDR3 in DNA: TGTGCCAGCAGCCCGCCCAGTACCCAAGAGACCCAGTACTTC. This sequence encodes CASSPPSTQETQYF.

This clone came up a few times. This sequence joins TRBV2 and TRBJ2-5; 10 nucleotides match TRBD2. Trimming removed 6 bases from V and 2 bases from J; junction bases left unmatched: 6. The germline gives CDR1 SNHLY, CDR2 FYNNEI. This CDR3 is 15 amino acids long. The CDR3 DNA is TGTGCCAGCAGCAGGGGACTAGCGCTTCAAGAGACCCAGTACTTC. Its protein product is CASSRGLALQETQYF.